This T cell receptor (beta chain) appears in the sequencing data of a study of OX40 agonist ivuxolimab in advanced cancers. At the level of the study: Intravenous ivuxolimab at 0.01 to 10 mg/kg was given to patients every 2 weeks. Dose-escalation patients' cancers were hepatocellular carcinoma, melanoma, renal cell or head and neck cancer.

Here immunoSEQ multiplex PCR was the method, and the copy in TCRdb shows in-frame clones only, minus some. The sample lists roughly 15,000 clones; 85% to 90% were seen once. On this clone: As yet, its antigen is unknown.

Study-level results: The investigators did not determine what antigen specificity the expanded peripheral T cells had. At doses 0.1 to 3.0 mg/kg, CD4+ and CD8+ clones expanded.

The sample was CD4+ or CD8+ T cells sorted from blood, taken in a trial of the OX40 agonist ivuxolimab. The sequence derives from an adult with an advanced solid tumor such as melanoma, head and neck, liver or kidney cancer.

CDR3 sequence: CASSYSGADTQYF. As DNA, the CDR3 is TGTGCCAGCAGTTACTCAGGGGCAGATACGCAGTATTTT. The chain recombines TRBV6-5 with TRBJ2-3, with D tentatively TRBD1 (5 bases). The germline V gene encodes CDR1 MNHEY and CDR2 SVGAGI. Trimming removed 0 bases from V and 4 bases from J, with 5 bases in between. CDR3 length equals 13 residues.